This T cell receptor (beta chain) was captured by sequencing in a study of blood T cell repertoires in COVID-19. The method was immunoSEQ multiplex PCR; TCRdb's version includes in-frame clones alone and lacks a portion of them. The profile shows about 44,000 clones, about 87% of them singletons. Germline trimming cut 2 bases from V and 4 bases from J; bases unmatched to any gene: 5. This CDR3 has 15 residues. Per the germline V gene, CDR1 is SGHNT and CDR2 is YYREEE (reference sequence). The V gene is TRBV5-4, the J gene TRBJ2-2; 7 bases agree with TRBD1. The sample consisted of peripheral blood. This TCR was recovered from a woman in her thirties or forties with acute or convalescent COVID-19. The CDR3 DNA is TGTGCCAGCAGCTTAGAGGGGGCGGGCACCGGGGAGCTGTTTTTT. Its translation: CASSLEGAGTGELFF.